This T cell receptor (beta chain) originates from a study of T cell clones after liver transplantation. Study context: Immunosuppression withdrawal was tried within 2 years after liver transplantation in this trial. Study findings and constraints: Graft donor-reactive T cells may have migrated into the graft rather than being deleted.

On this clone itself: The antigen remains undetermined.

V was pared by 6 bases and J by 4 bases, with 9 bases of the junction left unmatched. Per germline, CDR1 MNHNY and CDR2 SVGAGI (reference sequence). The CDR3 is 15 residues long. Assay used: immunoSEQ multiplex PCR; TCRdb lists only in-frame clones, some missing. The sample consists of just over 60,000 clones, about 64% of them appearing once. The specimen was CD4+ T cells from blood, collected before liver transplant. The chain has TRBV6-6 and TRBJ1-2, with 9 bases lining up with TRBD1. This sequence originates from a human donor who received a liver transplant. The CDR3 reads CASSRSQGALYGYTF. CDR3 sequence (DNA): TGTGCCAGCAGCCGTTCACAGGGGGCCCTCTATGGCTACACCTTC.